This T cell receptor (beta chain) derives from a study of OX40 agonist ivuxolimab in advanced cancers. Study as a whole: Ivuxolimab is a fully human IgG2 antibody that activates OX40 (CD134). Therapy given before enrollment (anti-PD-1, anti-PD-L1 or anti-CTLA-4) was allowed, and 40% to 50% had some. General study findings and limits: Both CD4+ and CD8+ T cell populations in blood had undergone clonal expansion by week 6 at 0.1 to 3.0 mg/kg. Some patients who did not respond also had low normalized T-cell clonal expansion.

The CDR3 has 13 residues. The V gene lost 3 bases and the J gene lost 0 bases, with 4 bases spanning the gap. Germline V gene lookup returns CDR1 SGHDT and CDR2 YYEEEE. Clones were read by immunoSEQ multiplex PCR, and TCRdb kept only the in-frame ones, dropping some. This sample has about 150,000 clones, with about 93% found just once. As concerns this clone: Its antigen is still unknown.

This chain joins TRBV5-6 and TRBJ1-3; D not resolved. The TCR sequence derives from an adult with an advanced solid tumor such as melanoma, head and neck, liver or kidney cancer. The sequenced sample was CD4+ or CD8+ T cells sorted from blood, obtained in a trial of the OX40 agonist ivuxolimab. CDR3 DNA: TGTGCCAGCAGCTGGGGCTCTGGAAACACCATATATTTT. Its translation is CASSWGSGNTIYF.